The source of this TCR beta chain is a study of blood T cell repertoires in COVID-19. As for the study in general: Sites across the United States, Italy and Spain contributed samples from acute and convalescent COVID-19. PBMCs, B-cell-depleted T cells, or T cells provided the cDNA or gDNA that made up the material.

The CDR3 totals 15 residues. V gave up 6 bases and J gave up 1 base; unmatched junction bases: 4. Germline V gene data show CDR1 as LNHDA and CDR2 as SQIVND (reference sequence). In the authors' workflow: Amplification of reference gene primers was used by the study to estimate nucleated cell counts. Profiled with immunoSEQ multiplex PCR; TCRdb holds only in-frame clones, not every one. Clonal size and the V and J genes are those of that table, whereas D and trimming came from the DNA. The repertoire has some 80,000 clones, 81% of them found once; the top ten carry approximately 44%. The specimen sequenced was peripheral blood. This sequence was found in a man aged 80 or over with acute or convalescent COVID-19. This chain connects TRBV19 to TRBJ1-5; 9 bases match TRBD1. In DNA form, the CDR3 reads TGTGCCAGTAGCACAGGGGGCGGAAGCAATCAGCCCCAGCATTTT. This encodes CASSTGGGSNQPQHF.